This T cell receptor beta chain was recorded in a study of shared clonotypes between healthy human individuals. V was cut by 2 bases and J by 3 bases, with 13 bases left in between. The CDR3 is made up of 15 amino acids. Germline V gene sequence: CDR1 SGHAT, CDR2 FQDESV (reference sequence). TCRdb's table, derived via immunoSEQ multiplex PCR, lists solely in-frame clones and lacks some. The sample carries approximately 2.5 million clones, 93% recorded once. This clone was detected once. The sample was naive CD4+ T cells from PBMCs. Stated subset: CD45RA+ positively selected. This TCR was recovered from a man between 18 and 29 years old in good health. Some clones in this sample may be carry-over from other donors' samples. This sequence joins TRBV11-1 and TRBJ1-2; D is ambiguous. CDR3 residues: CASSLLRRVDYGYTF. The CDR3 nucleotides read TGTGCCAGCAGCTTACTGAGGAGGGTTGACTATGGCTACACCTTC.